This TCR beta chain is from a study of shared clonotypes between healthy human individuals. Overall study findings and caveats: The authors expected sequencing depth to affect clonotype sharing among donors.

Using immunoSEQ multiplex PCR, the repertoire was profiled, and TCRdb retains in-frame clones only, with some absent. The table has about 2.3 million clones, approximately 93% seen once. There were only Caucasian adults among the donors, and all lived in Nashville, Tennessee. It was into CD45RA+ naive and CD45RA-negative memory subsets that the CD4+ cells were split. About this clone: Its antigen remains unknown.

The TCR sequence derives from a man younger than 30 in good health. Some clones in this sample may be carry-over from other donors' samples. Sequenced sample: naive CD4+ T cells from PBMCs. Subset: CD45RA+ positively selected.

This chain's CDR3 is CASSPPSSASEFF. The CDR3 DNA sequence: TGTGCCAGCAGTCCCCCCTCTAGCGCCTCGGAGTTCTTC. This rearrangement joins TRBV28 to TRBJ2-1; D is perhaps TRBD2 (6 bases). Germline V gene data show CDR1 as MDHEN and CDR2 as SYDVKM. The CDR3 totals 13 residues. V lost 5 bases and J 14 bases, leaving 19 bases between the germline ends.